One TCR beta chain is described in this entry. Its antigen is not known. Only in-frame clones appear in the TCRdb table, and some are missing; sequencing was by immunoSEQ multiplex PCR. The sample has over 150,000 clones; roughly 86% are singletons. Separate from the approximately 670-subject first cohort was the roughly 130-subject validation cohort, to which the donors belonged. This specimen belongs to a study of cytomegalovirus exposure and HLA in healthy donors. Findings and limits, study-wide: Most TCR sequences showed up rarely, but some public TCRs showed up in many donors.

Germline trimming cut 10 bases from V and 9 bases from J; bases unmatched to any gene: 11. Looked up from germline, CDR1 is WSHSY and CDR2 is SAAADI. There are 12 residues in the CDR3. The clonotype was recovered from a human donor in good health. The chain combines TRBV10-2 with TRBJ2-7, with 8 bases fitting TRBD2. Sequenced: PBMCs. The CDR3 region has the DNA TGCGCCACCGGGACTAGAGTTCACTTGCAGTACTTC. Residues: CATGTRVHLQYF.